These T cell receptor beta chains were read from a single sample in a study of shared clonotypes between healthy human individuals. Produced via immunoSEQ multiplex PCR; TCRdb's table is partial and in-frame only. The repertoire holds some 1,900,000 clones, with about 95% as singletons. Source material: naive CD8+ T cells sorted from blood. Every receptor here comes from a man aged 18 to 30 in good health. Each CDR3 is given with its conserved first and last residue. Fields, in order: J gene, CDR3 length, clone size, V gene, D gene, CDR3 DNA, CDR3 protein. A D gene is named only where the DNA matches it firmly. Clone size is given for some rows only: seen once, a few or many times, or a class if the clone is expanded.

TRBJ2-7	13	-	TRBV29-1	TRBD2	TGCAGCGTTGAGATGCGGGAGAACCACGAGCAGTACTTC	CSVEMRENHEQYF
TRBJ2-1	14	-	TRBV2	-	TGTGCCAGCAGTGAAACGGTCTCCTTAAATGAGCAGTTCTTC	CASSETVSLNEQFF
TRBJ2-5	15	-	TRBV5-4	TRBD2	TGTGCCAGCAGCGAAAGCGGGATGGGGGAGGAGACCCAGTACTTC	CASSESGMGEETQYF
TRBJ2-7	14	-	TRBV5-1	TRBD1	TGCGCCAGCAGCTCGTCGGGACAGTCCTACGAGCAGTACTTC	CASSSSGQSYEQYF
TRBJ1-4	15	once	TRBV27	-	TGTGCCAGCAGCCCTTACAGCGGAACTAATGAAAAACTGTTTTTT	CASSPYSGTNEKLFF
TRBJ1-2	13	-	TRBV6-5	-	TGTGCCAGCAGTCTGGCAGGGAACTATGGCTACACCTTC	CASSLAGNYGYTF
TRBJ2-3	15	-	TRBV5-4	-	TGTGCCAGCAGCTTGGTGGGGGGGCCTGTAGATACGCAGTATTTT	CASSLVGGPVDTQYF
TRBJ2-3	14	once	TRBV28	-	TGTGCCAGCAGTATTACGGGGGGCCAAGATACGCAGTATTTT	CASSITGGQDTQYF
TRBJ2-5	14	-	TRBV11-3	TRBD2	TGTGCCAGCAGCGCTCGGGGGGGAAGTGAGACCCAGTACTTC	CASSARGGSETQYF
TRBJ2-7	14	-	TRBV10-3	-	TGTGCCATCCTGGCCAGCACAGGGCCCTACGAGCAGTACTTC	CAILASTGPYEQYF
TRBJ2-3	19	-	TRBV7-6	TRBD2	TGTGCCAGCAGCTTACCCGAGACTAGCGGGAGACTAGGGGCAGATACGCAGTATTTT	CASSLPETSGRLGADTQYF
TRBJ2-7	14	once	TRBV5-3	-	TGTGCCAGAAGCTTGAGCAGGGCGGCCTACGAGCAGTACTTC	CARSLSRAAYEQYF
TRBJ2-7	14	-	TRBV4-1	-	TGCGCCAGCAGCCAAGGACTAGTAAACTACGAGCAGTACTTC	CASSQGLVNYEQYF
TRBJ2-5	15	few	TRBV27	TRBD1	TGTGCCAGCAAATACACAGGGGAAGCGGAAGAGACCCAGTACTTC	CASKYTGEAEETQYF
TRBJ2-7	16	-	TRBV27	-	TGTGCCAGCAGTCCCAGTCGAGGAGAAAGGGACCACGAGCAGTACTTC	CASSPSRGERDHEQYF
TRBJ2-5	13	-	TRBV6-6	-	TGTGCCAGCAGTTTAGGCCTTGCAGAGACCCAGTACTTC	CASSLGLAETQYF
TRBJ2-1	13	once	TRBV6-5	-	TGTGCCAGCAGTCCCTCCTCCTCAATTGATCTGTTCTTC	CASSPSSSIDLFF
TRBJ2-1	13	-	TRBV5-6	TRBD1	TGTGCCAGCAGCTTCGGGACAGTCAATGAGCAGTTCTTC	CASSFGTVNEQFF
TRBJ1-1	13	-	TRBV27	-	TGTGCCAGCAGTTTAGGAGGGCTCCCTGAAGCTTTCTTT	CASSLGGLPEAFF
TRBJ2-7	15	-	TRBV5-6	TRBD1	TGTGCCAGCAGCTTAAGGGACAGGGCCGGCTACGAGCAGTACTTC	CASSLRDRAGYEQYF
TRBJ2-7	14	-	TRBV11-2	TRBD2	TGTGCCAGCAGCTTAAAGCGGGAGGGATACGAGCAGTACTTC	CASSLKREGYEQYF
TRBJ2-7	15	-	TRBV6-6	-	TGTGCCAGCAGTTACTCGAGACTAGAATCCTACGAGCAGTACTTC	CASSYSRLESYEQYF
TRBJ2-7	15	-	TRBV11-2	-	TGTGCCAGCAGCTTAGTTTACAGGGCGGAGTACGAGCAGTACTTC	CASSLVYRAEYEQYF
TRBJ2-5	16	once	TRBV5-1	-	TGCGCCAGCAGCTTGGCCAGCGGCCGCTTTCAAGAGACCCAGTACTTC	CASSLASGRFQETQYF
TRBJ1-5	11	-	TRBV6-1	-	TGTGCCAGCAGTGAATTTCAGCCCCAGCATTTT	CASSEFQPQHF
TRBJ2-7	11	once	TRBV25-1	-	TGTGCCAGCAGTGTGGACTACGAGCAGTACTTC	CASSVDYEQYF
TRBJ2-5	15	once	TRBV2	TRBD2	TGTGCCAGCAGAGAGAGCGGGGGGGTTCAAGAGACCCAGTACTTC	CASRESGGVQETQYF
TRBJ2-3	15	once	TRBV19	TRBD1	TGTGCCAGTAGATGGGACAGGGATAACACAGATACGCAGTATTTT	CASRWDRDNTDTQYF
TRBJ2-1	14	-	TRBV6-4	TRBD1	TGTGCCAGCAGTGACTCTCGGACAGGGCATGAGCAGTTCTTC	CASSDSRTGHEQFF
TRBJ1-4	13	-	TRBV2	-	TGTGCCAGCAGTGACTGGGGTTTGGAAAAACTGTTTTTT	CASSDWGLEKLFF
TRBJ1-3	15	-	TRBV12-5	TRBD1	TGTGCTAGTGGTTTGATGACAGGGGTTGGAAACACCATATATTTT	CASGLMTGVGNTIYF
TRBJ1-1	14	-	TRBV5-4	-	TGTGCCAGCAGCTCAGAGAGGAAACCTGAAATGGCTTTCTTT	CASSSERKPEMAFF
TRBJ2-3	13	-	TRBV18	-	TGTGCCAGCTCACCCACCACCACAGATACGCAGTATTTT	CASSPTTTDTQYF
TRBJ1-5	16	-	TRBV6-5	-	TGTGCCAGCAGTTCCTCCGGGGGGTACGGCAATCAGCCCCAGCATTTT	CASSSSGGYGNQPQHF
TRBJ2-3	14	-	TRBV12-5	TRBD2	TGTGCTAGTGGTTTAGCGGGAGTGATAGATACGCAGTATTTT	CASGLAGVIDTQYF
TRBJ1-5	13	-	TRBV28	-	TGTGCCAGCAGTCCCCGGGGCAATCAGCCCCAGCATTTT	CASSPRGNQPQHF
TRBJ2-1	10	-	TRBV29-1	-	TGCAGCGTTGAGAACAATGAGCAGTTCTTC	CSVENNEQFF
TRBJ1-2	16	once	TRBV7-2	-	TGTGCCAGCAGCCTAGATCCGGGGATCCTCGCTTATGGCTACACCTTC	CASSLDPGILAYGYTF
TRBJ2-7	15	-	TRBV15	TRBD2	TGTGCCACCAGCAGAGGGACTAGCGGGAGCTACGAGCAGTACTTC	CATSRGTSGSYEQYF
TRBJ2-7	14	-	TRBV7-8	-	TGTGCCAGCAGTTGGACGTCCGGTGTGCGCGAGCAGTACTTC	CASSWTSGVREQYF
TRBJ1-1	14	-	TRBV10-3	TRBD1	TGTGCCATCAGTGAGCCGGGGACAGGCCTTGAAGCTTTCTTT	CAISEPGTGLEAFF
TRBJ1-1	14	-	TRBV6-5	TRBD1	TGTGCCAGCAGTTACGGACAGGGACCTACTGAAGCTTTCTTT	CASSYGQGPTEAFF
TRBJ1-5	16	-	TRBV7-2	TRBD1	TGTGCCAGCAGCCTCACCAGCAGGGGGGCGTATCAGCCCCAGCATTTT	CASSLTSRGAYQPQHF
TRBJ2-7	11	-	TRBV20-1	-	TGCAGTGCTACCGCAGCCTACGAGCAGTACTTC	CSATAAYEQYF
TRBJ1-2	12	few	TRBV11-2	TRBD1	TGTGCCAGCAGCGGACAGGACTATGGCTACACCTTC	CASSGQDYGYTF
TRBJ2-1	13	-	TRBV2	TRBD2	TGTGCCAGCGCGAGCGGGAGTTACAATGAGCAGTTCTTC	CASASGSYNEQFF
TRBJ1-1	14	-	TRBV5-4	TRBD1	TGTGCCAGCAGCTTCGGATCAGGGGGACCTGAAGCTTTCTTT	CASSFGSGGPEAFF
TRBJ2-7	14	-	TRBV5-1	-	TGCGCCAGCAGCTTGGGAGGGGTTGGATACGAGCAGTACTTC	CASSLGGVGYEQYF
TRBJ2-7	14	-	TRBV5-6	-	TGTGCCAGCAGCTTGGGGTCCAGTTCCTACGAGCAGTACTTC	CASSLGSSSYEQYF
TRBJ2-1	14	-	TRBV7-9	TRBD1	TGTGCCAGCAGCTTCTTAGGGACAGGTAATGAGCAGTTCTTC	CASSFLGTGNEQFF
TRBJ1-2	14	-	TRBV6-5	-	TGTGCCAGCAGCCCCTCGGGGGAGGGCTATGGCTACACCTTC	CASSPSGEGYGYTF
TRBJ2-1	15	-	TRBV2	TRBD2	TGTGCCAGCGCCGAGGGACTAGCGGAGTACAATGAGCAGTTCTTC	CASAEGLAEYNEQFF
TRBJ2-7	14	-	TRBV28	-	TGTGCCAGCAGTTCCCCAGGGATTTCCTACGAGCAGTACTTC	CASSSPGISYEQYF
TRBJ2-7	15	-	TRBV7-9	-	TGTGCCAGCAGCTTATTGAGTGGAGGCAGCTACGAGCAGTACTTC	CASSLLSGGSYEQYF